These 21 T cell receptor beta chains were all obtained from the same sample, sequenced in a study of cytomegalovirus exposure and HLA in healthy donors. The PCR ran on 60 Vbeta and 13 Jbeta primers. Repertoires were generated with immunoSEQ multiplex PCR, while TCRdb's copy carries only in-frame clones and drops some. The sample carries roughly 88,000 clones, around 80% recorded once. The material sequenced was PBMCs. The receptor set was obtained from a man aged 30 to 39 in good health and CMV-seropositive.

This chain joins TRBV9 and TRBJ1-1; D possibly corresponds to TRBD1 (6 bases). The germline CDR1 and CDR2 sequences are SGDLS and YYNGEE. The CDR3 extends over 14 amino acids. The V end was cut by 4 bases, the J end by 1 base, with 11 bases between. Here the CDR3 DNA reads TGTGCCAGCAGCCCAAGGGGGAGGAACACTGAAGCTTTCTTT. Translated, it gives CASSPRGRNTEAFF.

This chain uses TRBV7-9 with TRBJ1-1, with 7 bases matching TRBD1. Germline V lookup: CDR1 SEHNR, CDR2 FQNEAQ (reference sequence). CDR3 length: 14 amino acids. V lost 1 base, J lost 5 bases, and 4 bases stayed unmatched. CDR3 protein: CASSLGQGVTEAFF. For the CDR3, the DNA is TGTGCCAGCAGCTTAGGCCAGGGGGTGACTGAAGCTTTCTTT.

The J gene is TRBJ2-7, the V gene TRBV4-3; no reliable D call. V lost 0 bases and J 2 bases, leaving 8 bases between the germline ends. The CDR3 is 14 residues long. The V gene's germline CDR1 is LGHNA and CDR2 YSLEER. CDR3: CASSQDADAYEQYF. CDR3 DNA sequence: TGCGCCAGCAGCCAAGATGCGGATGCCTACGAGCAGTACTTC.

The genes are TRBV28 and TRBJ2-5, with 9 positions matching TRBD1. The DNA end favors TRBJ2-7, so the J call may be wrong. This CDR3 region has 13 residues. Germline CDR1 and CDR2: MDHEN and SYDVKM. The CDR3 bases are TGTGCCAGCGCACGACAGGGGGCCTACGAGCAGTACTTC. Residues: CASARQGAYEQYF.

This chain uses TRBV5-1 with TRBJ1-1; D is unresolved. Trimming left V 4 bases short and J 1 base short, with 17 bases between. Germline V gene data show CDR1 as SGHRS and CDR2 as YFSETQ. This CDR3 has 16 amino acids. The CDR3 reads CASSLNPVWANTEAFF. CDR3 sequence (DNA): TGCGCCAGCAGCCTGAACCCCGTCTGGGCGAACACTGAAGCTTTCTTT.

The V call is TRBV25-1, the J call TRBJ1-2; 12 positions match TRBD1. Trimming cost V 2 bases and J 5 bases; bases outside gene matches: 6. Germline lookup yields CDR1 MGHDK and CDR2 SYGVNS. The CDR3 is 16 amino acids. The CDR3 spells CASSEGTGGFGYGYTF. In DNA, the CDR3 is TGTGCCAGCAGTGAAGGGACAGGGGGCTTTGGATATGGCTACACCTTC.

The chain carries TRBV7-9 and TRBJ2-2, with 8 bases identical to TRBD2. Unmatched junction bases numbered 4, after V lost 3 bases and J lost 4 bases. CDR3 length: 15 residues. In germline, CDR1 is SEHNR, CDR2 FQNEAQ (reference sequence). CDR3 protein: CASSLTSELTGELFF. CDR3 DNA sequence: TGTGCCAGCAGCTTGACTAGCGAACTCACCGGGGAGCTGTTTTTT.

V and J are TRBV7-8 and TRBJ2-3; 13 nucleotides match TRBD2. Germline assignment: CDR1 SGHVS and CDR2 FQNEAQ. After removal of 6 bases from V and 6 bases from J, the junction contained 6 bases not matched to a gene. The CDR3 totals 15 residues. CDR3 sequence: CASSYGLAGADTQYF. Written as DNA, the CDR3 is TGTGCCAGCAGTTATGGACTAGCGGGAGCGGATACGCAGTATTTT. Filled out from reference TRBV7-8 and TRBJ2-3, the complete variable domain reads GAGVSQSPRYKVAKRGQDVALRCDPISGHVSLFWYQQALGQGPEFLTYFQNEAQLDKSGLPSDRFFAERPEGSVSTLKIQRTQQEDSAVYLCASSYGLAGADTQYFGPGTRLTVL.

This clone came up once. The V call is TRBV27, the J call TRBJ2-1; TRBD2 aligns across 14 bases. The CDR3 loop spans 15 amino acids. V trimming: 6 bases; J trimming: 5 bases; junction bases outside the gene matches: 3. Germline CDR1 reads MNHEY; CDR2 reads SMNVEV (reference sequence). This chain's CDR3 is CASRGLAGVHNEQFF. CDR3 coding DNA: TGTGCCAGCAGGGGACTAGCGGGAGTCCACAATGAGCAGTTCTTC.

This rearrangement joins TRBV6-5 to TRBJ2-3, with 7 bases fitting TRBD2. Germline trimming cut 3 bases from V and 1 base from J; bases unmatched to any gene: 1. This CDR3 spans 14 amino acids. Looked up from germline, CDR1 is MNHEY and CDR2 is SVGAGI. CDR3 in DNA: TGTGCCAGCAGTTATCGGGGGGGCACAGATACGCAGTATTTT. Its translation: CASSYRGGTDTQYF.

This clone was seen more than once but under ten times. The rearrangement joins TRBV7-2 to TRBJ1-1; tentative D call: TRBD1 (5 bases). Germline loops: CDR1 SGHTA, CDR2 FQGNSA. This CDR3 contains 15 residues. Deletions cut 5 bases from V and 3 bases from J, with 16 bases between. CDR3 DNA sequence: TGTGCCAGCAGCCAAGAGGTCCAGGGCTACACTGAAGCTTTCTTT. The encoded protein is CASSQEVQGYTEAFF.

The chain recombines TRBV11-3 with TRBJ2-1, with a tentative D call TRBD1 (6 bases). Germline V gives CDR1 SGHNT, CDR2 YENEEA. The V end lost 11 bases, the J end lost 8 bases, and 16 bases lay between the germline ends. This CDR3 has 12 amino acids. The CDR3 loop reads CAGGDRLDEQFF. The CDR3 bases are TGTGCCGGGGGCGACAGGCTCGATGAGCAGTTCTTC.

This clone was observed a single time. The chain uses TRBV18 and TRBJ1-3; TRBD1 aligns across 8 bases. The germline V gene encodes CDR1 KGHSH and CDR2 LQKENI. V was pared by 4 bases and J by 1 base, with 6 bases of the junction left unmatched. The CDR3 is 16 amino acids. CDR3 DNA: TGTGCCAGCTCACTATCCGGACAGGGATCTGGAAACACCATATATTTT. Translation gives CASSLSGQGSGNTIYF.

The table lists this clone with a few counts. CDR3 DNA: TGCGCCAGCAGCTTGGCCGGGACAGGGTATTCACCCCTCCACTTT. This sequence encodes CASSLAGTGYSPLHF. The chain joins TRBV5-1 to TRBJ1-6; the match to TRBD1 covers 9 bases. From germline, CDR1 is SGHRS and CDR2 YFSETQ. The CDR3 runs 15 residues. The V segment lost 0 bases and the J segment 8 bases; nucleotides outside the gene matches: 3.

This rearrangement joins TRBV2 to TRBJ2-7; D unresolved. V shed 4 bases and J shed 3 bases, with 13 bases lying between them. This CDR3 is built from 14 residues. Germline CDR1 and CDR2: SNHLY and FYNNEI. The CDR3 DNA is TGTGCCAGCAGTGCAGTCAAGCGATTCTACGAGCAGTACGTC. Protein product: CASSAVKRFYEQYV.

The CDR3 here is CAWSVDSPSGANVLTF. Here the CDR3 DNA reads TGTGCCTGGAGCGTAGACAGTCCCTCTGGGGCCAACGTCCTGACTTTC. The genes are TRBV30 and TRBJ2-6; the D gene is possibly TRBD1 (5 bases). CDR1 is GTSNPN and CDR2 is SVGIG in the germline V gene (reference sequence). This CDR3 contains 16 residues. Trimming stripped 3 bases from V and 0 bases from J, with 12 bases between.

This clone came up a few times. This chain uses TRBV6-5 with TRBJ1-5; D not certain. With 0 bases removed from V and 8 bases from J, the gap between germline ends came to 8 bases. Germline CDR1 is MNHEY and CDR2 is SVGAGI. This CDR3 spans 13 amino acids. CDR3 loop: CASSYSSYEPQHF. CDR3 nucleotides: TGTGCCAGCAGTTACTCGAGTTACGAGCCCCAGCATTTT.

The chain recombines TRBV6-5 with TRBJ1-5, with D perhaps matching TRBD1 (6 bases). This CDR3 is 13 amino acids long. Germline loops: CDR1 MNHEY, CDR2 SVGAGI. With 4 bases removed from V and 7 bases from J, the gap between germline ends came to 11 bases. The CDR3 is CASSLGAGQPQHF. In nucleotides, the CDR3 is TGTGCCAGCAGTTTGGGGGCCGGACAGCCCCAGCATTTT.

The chain recombines TRBV7-2 with TRBJ2-4; TRBD1 matches 7 bases. V trimming: 5 bases; J trimming: 8 bases; junction bases outside the gene matches: 9. Germline V CDR1 and CDR2: SGHTA, FQGNSA. The CDR3 runs 14 residues. Here the CDR3 DNA reads TGTGCCAGCAGCGACAGGGCCCGAGGGGACATTCAGTACTTC. This codes for CASSDRARGDIQYF.

The gene calls are TRBV4-1 and TRBJ2-2; 9 bases are shared with TRBD2. Unmatched junction bases numbered 6, after V lost 4 bases and J lost 0 bases. The CDR3 totals 17 residues. The germline V gene has CDR1 MGHRA and CDR2 YSYEKL. CDR3 amino acids: CASSLSTSGANTGELFF. In DNA, the CDR3 is TGCGCCAGCAGCCTATCGACTAGCGGTGCGAACACCGGGGAGCTGTTTTTT.

The chain employs TRBV6-1 and TRBJ2-7, with D possibly being TRBD1 (5 bases). Trimming took 4 bases from V and 1 from J, leaving 8 bases between them. Germline loops: CDR1 MNHNS, CDR2 SASEGT. This CDR3 spans 13 amino acids. This CDR3 is CASSVGVSYEQYV. The DNA of the CDR3 is TGTGCCAGCAGTGTAGGGGTATCCTACGAGCAGTACGTC.